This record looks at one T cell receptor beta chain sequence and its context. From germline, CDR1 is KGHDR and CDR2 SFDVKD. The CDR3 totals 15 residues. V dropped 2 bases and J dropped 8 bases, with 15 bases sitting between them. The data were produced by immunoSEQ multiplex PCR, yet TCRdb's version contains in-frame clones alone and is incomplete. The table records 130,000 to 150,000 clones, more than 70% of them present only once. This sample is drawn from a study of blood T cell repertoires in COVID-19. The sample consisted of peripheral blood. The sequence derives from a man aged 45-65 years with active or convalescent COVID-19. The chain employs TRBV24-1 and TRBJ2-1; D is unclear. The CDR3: CATSDSMSRYDEQFF. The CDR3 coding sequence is TGTGCCACCAGTGATTCGATGTCGAGGTATGATGAGCAGTTCTTC.